This is a list of T cell receptor beta chains from one sample in a study of beta chain features in type 1 diabetes. Libraries were prepared by immunoSEQ multiplex PCR; TCRdb keeps only in-frame clonotypes and omits some of them. This sample has more than 120,000 clones, with under 11% found just once. The sample consisted of naive CD4+ T cells from blood. The receptors shown here come from a man between 18 and 35 years old in good health. Both conserved end residues are part of each CDR3. D genes are given only for firm matches. The size entry is marked missing in some rows and otherwise reads once, few, many or a size class.

CDR3 protein,CDR3 DNA,D gene,V gene,J gene,clone size
CAWSDGYEQYF,TGTGCCTGGAGCGACGGGTACGAGCAGTACTTC,.,TRBV30,TRBJ2-7,many
CASSPTTGLETQYF,TGTGCCAGCAGCCCGACGACAGGGTTGGAGACCCAGTACTTC,TRBD1,TRBV9,TRBJ2-5,few
CASSPDSTVNTEAFF,TGCGCCAGCAGCCCCGACTCCACGGTGAACACTGAAGCTTTCTTT,.,TRBV4-1,TRBJ1-1,.
CASSYSFTGKNYGYTF,TGTGCCAGCAGTTACTCGTTCACAGGGAAGAACTATGGCTACACCTTC,.,TRBV6-5,TRBJ1-2,.
CASRLTGTGNTIYF,TGTGCCAGCAGACTGACAGGGACCGGAAACACCATATATTTT,TRBD1,TRBV6-5,TRBJ1-3,few
CASSPQGTRRYEQYF,TGCGCCAGCAGTCCACAGGGTACCAGGCGCTACGAGCAGTACTTC,.,TRBV23-1,TRBJ2-7,many
CASSLSSSTDTQYF,TGTGCCAGCAGTTTGAGTTCTAGCACAGATACGCAGTATTTT,.,TRBV27,TRBJ2-3,few
CASSLVKETQYF,TGTGCCAGCAGCTTAGTTAAAGAGACCCAGTACTTC,.,TRBV13,TRBJ2-5,many
CASSPLQGAPYNEQFF,TGCGCCAGCAGCCCGCTCCAGGGGGCTCCATACAATGAGCAGTTCTTC,TRBD1,TRBV4-3,TRBJ2-1,few
CASSQDFRSGNTIYF,TGTGCCAGCAGCCAAGATTTCAGGTCTGGAAACACCATATATTTT,.,TRBV14,TRBJ1-3,few
CSVLPSRTDTQYF,TGCAGCGTTCTTCCTTCCCGCACAGATACGCAGTATTTT,.,TRBV29-1,TRBJ2-3,.
CASSPEETQYF,TGTGCCAGCTCACCAGAGGAGACCCAGTACTTC,.,TRBV18,TRBJ2-5,.
CASSQAGNTEAFF,TGCGCCAGCAGCCAAGCAGGGAACACTGAAGCTTTCTTT,.,TRBV4-3,TRBJ1-1,few
CSVDASTGSPVYGYTF,TGCAGCGTTGATGCCTCGACAGGGTCCCCCGTATATGGCTACACCTTC,TRBD1,TRBV29-1,TRBJ1-2,.
CASRDGQEETQYF,TGTGCCAGCAGAGACGGACAGGAGGAGACCCAGTACTTC,TRBD1,TRBV28,TRBJ2-5,many
CATSRDHRGKAFF,TGTGCCACCAGCAGAGATCACCGGGGTAAAGCTTTCTTT,.,TRBV15,TRBJ1-1,.
CASSLDAGDHEQYF,TGTGCCAGCAGCTTAGACGCCGGGGATCACGAGCAGTACTTC,.,TRBV7-2,TRBJ2-7,.
CASSLGPLGSGTEAFF,TGCGCCAGCAGCTTGGGTCCTCTAGGGAGTGGAACTGAAGCTTTCTTT,.,TRBV5-1,TRBJ1-1,few
CSVSELAGGAYEQYF,TGCAGCGTTTCCGAACTAGCGGGGGGGGCCTACGAGCAGTACTTC,TRBD2,TRBV29-1,TRBJ2-7,few
CPSRTGKDEQYF,TGTCCCTCTCGGACAGGGAAAGACGAGCAGTACTTC,.,TRBV21-1,TRBJ2-7,.
CASSQDKGYRFSSGANVLTF,TGCGCCAGCAGCCAAGATAAAGGGTACAGGTTTAGCTCTGGGGCCAACGTCCTGACTTTC,.,TRBV4-1,TRBJ2-6,few
CASSQESPAYEQYF,TGCGCCAGCAGCCAAGAATCCCCGGCCTACGAGCAGTACTTC,.,TRBV7-2,TRBJ2-7,few
CASSLLGGSSYNEQFF,TGTGCCAGCAGCTTATTGGGGGGGAGCTCCTACAATGAGCAGTTCTTC,TRBD2,TRBV7-3,TRBJ2-1,.
CASSLMDRATEAFF,TGTGCCAGCAGTTTAATGGACAGGGCCACTGAAGCTTTCTTT,TRBD1,TRBV27,TRBJ1-1,.
CASSTGTAQETQYF,TGTGCCAGCAGCACCGGGACAGCACAAGAGACCCAGTACTTC,TRBD1,TRBV5-4,TRBJ2-5,.
CASSPRAREETQYF,TGTGCCAGCTCACCCCGGGCGAGGGAGGAGACCCAGTACTTC,.,TRBV18,TRBJ2-5,few
CAWTPSSYNSPLHF,TGTGCCTGGACACCGAGCTCCTATAATTCACCCCTCCACTTT,.,TRBV30,TRBJ1-6,.
CASSLGTGRDEQFF,TGCGCCAGCAGCTTAGGGACAGGGAGGGATGAGCAGTTCTTC,TRBD1,TRBV5-1,TRBJ2-1,few
CASSYRGKYEQYF,TGTGCCAGCAGTTACAGGGGGAAATACGAGCAGTACTTC,.,TRBV6-5,TRBJ2-7,.
CASTDVRGGYTF,TGTGCCAGCACCGATGTCAGGGGCGGCTACACCTTC,.,TRBV28,TRBJ1-2,few
CASSLGQGITDTQYF,TGTGCCAGCTCACTGGGACAGGGGATCACAGATACGCAGTATTTT,TRBD1,TRBV18,TRBJ2-3,.
CASSERNRGTEAFF,TGTGCCAGCAGTGAACGGAACAGGGGGACTGAAGCTTTCTTT,TRBD1,TRBV25-1,TRBJ1-1,few
CASSYSTLERDTEAFF,TGTGCCAGCAGTTACTCCACATTAGAACGGGACACTGAAGCTTTCTTT,.,TRBV6-5,TRBJ1-1,few
CASSLTGATNEKLFF,TGCGCCAGCAGCTTGACGGGGGCAACTAATGAAAAACTGTTTTTT,.,TRBV5-1,TRBJ1-4,.
CASSLRSGVETQYF,TGTGCCAGCAGTTTAAGGTCAGGGGTGGAGACCCAGTACTTC,.,TRBV28,TRBJ2-5,.
CASRGENTGELFF,TGTGCCAGCAGGGGAGAGAACACCGGGGAGCTGTTTTTT,.,TRBV9,TRBJ2-2,.
CASSRQVGSINEQFF,TGTGCCAGCAGCAGGCAGGTTGGATCCATCAATGAGCAGTTCTTC,.,TRBV14,TRBJ2-1,few
CASRSGGAVYNEQFF,TGTGCCAGTAGAAGCGGGGGGGCCGTCTACAATGAGCAGTTCTTC,TRBD2,TRBV19,TRBJ2-1,.
CASSLAVSRGELTEAFF,TGCGCCAGCAGCTTGGCCGTCAGCAGGGGTGAACTGACTGAAGCTTTCTTT,.,TRBV5-1,TRBJ1-1,few
CASSRGTSLGHEQFF,TGTGCCAGCAGCCGCGGGACTAGCCTCGGCCATGAGCAGTTCTTC,TRBD2,TRBV7-9,TRBJ2-1,few